This record looks at one T cell receptor (beta chain) sequence and its context. This sample is drawn from a study of blood T cell repertoires in COVID-19. Background on the study: From T cells, B-cell-depleted T cells, or PBMCs came the material, which was cDNA or gDNA.

Here immunoSEQ multiplex PCR was the method, and the copy in TCRdb shows in-frame clones only, minus some. The sample yields roughly 170,000 clones, 86% seen once. This CDR3 is 13 amino acids long. The germline V gene has CDR1 SGHTA and CDR2 FQGNSA. V was pared by 0 bases and J by 2 bases, with 4 bases between. The source is a man aged 70-80 years with active or convalescent COVID-19. The rearrangement uses TRBV7-2 and TRBJ2-5; no clear D. Sequences were obtained from peripheral blood. CDR3 coding DNA: TGTGCCAGCAGCTTAGCGGCTCAAGAGACCCAGTACTTC. It yields the protein CASSLAAQETQYF.